This T cell receptor (beta chain) came from a study of identical twins. V dropped 4 bases and J dropped 8 bases, with 28 bases sitting between them. The CDR3 runs 18 residues. Germline CDR1 is SGHRS and CDR2 is YFSETQ. One entry per CDR3 protein results from TCRdb running MiXCR on the 5' RACE reads. The table includes fewer than 250,000 distinct CDR3 sequences, 6% to 8.5% detected once. In its sample, this clonotype was seen many times. These sequences were also reported in another study, on yellow fever vaccine responses in identical twins.

Sequenced material: CD8+ T cells sorted from blood. The chain recombines TRBV5-1 with TRBJ2-1; TRBD2 is a possible D gene (5 bases). This receptor was identified in a woman younger than 35 in good health. The CDR3 protein is CASSPSESGGWIGDEQFF. The CDR3 coding sequence is TGCGCCAGCAGCCCGTCGGAGAGCGGAGGATGGATAGGCGATGAGCAGTTCTTC.